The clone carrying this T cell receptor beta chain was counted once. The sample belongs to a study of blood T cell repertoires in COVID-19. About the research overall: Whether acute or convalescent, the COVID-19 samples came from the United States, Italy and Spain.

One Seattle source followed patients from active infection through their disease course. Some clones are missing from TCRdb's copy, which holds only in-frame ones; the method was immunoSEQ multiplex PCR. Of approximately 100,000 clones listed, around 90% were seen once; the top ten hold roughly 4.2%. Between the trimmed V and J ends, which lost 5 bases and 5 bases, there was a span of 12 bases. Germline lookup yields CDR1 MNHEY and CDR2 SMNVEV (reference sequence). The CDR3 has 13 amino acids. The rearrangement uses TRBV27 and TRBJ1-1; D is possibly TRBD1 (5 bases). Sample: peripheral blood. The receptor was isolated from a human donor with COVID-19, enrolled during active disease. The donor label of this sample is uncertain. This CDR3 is CASSTRQLTEAFF. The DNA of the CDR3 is TGTGCCAGCAGTACCCGACAGCTAACTGAAGCTTTCTTT.